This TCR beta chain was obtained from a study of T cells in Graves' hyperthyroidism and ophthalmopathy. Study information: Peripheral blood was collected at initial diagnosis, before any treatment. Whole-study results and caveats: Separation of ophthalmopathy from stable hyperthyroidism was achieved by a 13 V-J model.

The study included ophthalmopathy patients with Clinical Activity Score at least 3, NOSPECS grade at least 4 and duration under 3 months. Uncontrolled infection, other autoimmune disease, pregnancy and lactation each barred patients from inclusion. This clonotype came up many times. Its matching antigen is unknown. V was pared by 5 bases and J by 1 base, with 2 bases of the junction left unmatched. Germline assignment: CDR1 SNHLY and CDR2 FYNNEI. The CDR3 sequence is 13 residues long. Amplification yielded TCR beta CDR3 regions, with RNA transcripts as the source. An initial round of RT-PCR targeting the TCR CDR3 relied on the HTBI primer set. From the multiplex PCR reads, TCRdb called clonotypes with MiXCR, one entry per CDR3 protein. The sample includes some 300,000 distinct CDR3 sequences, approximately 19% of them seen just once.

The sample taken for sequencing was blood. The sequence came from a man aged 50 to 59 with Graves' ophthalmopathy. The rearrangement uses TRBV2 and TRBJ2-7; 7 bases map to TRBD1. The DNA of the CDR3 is TGTGCCAGCAGTCGACAGGGTTCCTACGAGCAGTACTTC. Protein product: CASSRQGSYEQYF.